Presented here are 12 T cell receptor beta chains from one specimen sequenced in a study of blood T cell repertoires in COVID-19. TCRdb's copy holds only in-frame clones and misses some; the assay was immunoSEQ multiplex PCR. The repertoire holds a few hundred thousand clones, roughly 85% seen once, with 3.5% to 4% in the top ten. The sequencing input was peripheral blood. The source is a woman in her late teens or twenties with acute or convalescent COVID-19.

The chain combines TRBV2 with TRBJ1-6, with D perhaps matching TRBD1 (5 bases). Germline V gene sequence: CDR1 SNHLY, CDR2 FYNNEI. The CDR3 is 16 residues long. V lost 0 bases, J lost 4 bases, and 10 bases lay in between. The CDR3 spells CASSEARQLYNSPLHF. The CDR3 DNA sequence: TGTGCCAGCAGTGAAGCGCGACAGCTATATAATTCACCCCTCCACTTT.

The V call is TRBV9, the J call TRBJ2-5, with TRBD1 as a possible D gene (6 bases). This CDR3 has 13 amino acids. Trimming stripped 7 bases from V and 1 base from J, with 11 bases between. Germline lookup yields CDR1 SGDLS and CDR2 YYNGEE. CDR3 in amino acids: CASQGQPQETQYF. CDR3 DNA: TGTGCCAGCCAAGGACAGCCCCAAGAGACCCAGTACTTC. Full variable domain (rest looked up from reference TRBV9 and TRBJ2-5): DSGVTQTPKHLITATGQRVTLRCSPRSGDLSVYWYQQSLDQGLQFLIQYYNGEERAKGNILERFSAQQFPDLHSELNLSSLELGDSALYFCASQGQPQETQYFGPGTRLLVL.

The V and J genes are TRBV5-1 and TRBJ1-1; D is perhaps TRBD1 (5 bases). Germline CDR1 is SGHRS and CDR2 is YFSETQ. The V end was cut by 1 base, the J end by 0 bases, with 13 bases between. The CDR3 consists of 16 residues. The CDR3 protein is CASSLLARELNTEAFF. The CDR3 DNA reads TGCGCCAGCAGCTTGTTAGCCAGGGAATTGAACACTGAAGCTTTCTTT.

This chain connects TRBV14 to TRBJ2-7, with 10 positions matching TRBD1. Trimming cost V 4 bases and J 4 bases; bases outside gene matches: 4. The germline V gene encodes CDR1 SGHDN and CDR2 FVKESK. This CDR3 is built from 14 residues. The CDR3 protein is CASSPRDRGYEQYF. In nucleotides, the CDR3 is TGTGCCAGCAGCCCCCGGGACAGGGGTTACGAGCAGTACTTC.

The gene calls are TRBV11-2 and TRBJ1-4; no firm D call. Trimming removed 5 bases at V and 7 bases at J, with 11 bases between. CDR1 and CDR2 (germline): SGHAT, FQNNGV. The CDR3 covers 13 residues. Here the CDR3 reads CASSPFTSEKLFF. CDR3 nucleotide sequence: TGTGCCAGCAGCCCCTTTACGAGTGAAAAACTGTTTTTT.

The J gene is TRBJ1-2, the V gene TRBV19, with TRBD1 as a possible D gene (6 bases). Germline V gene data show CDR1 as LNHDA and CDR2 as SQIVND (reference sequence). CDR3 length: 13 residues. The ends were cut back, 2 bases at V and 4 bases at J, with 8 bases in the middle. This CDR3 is CASSIRGSYGYTF. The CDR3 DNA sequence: TGTGCCAGTAGTATAAGGGGGAGCTATGGCTACACCTTC.

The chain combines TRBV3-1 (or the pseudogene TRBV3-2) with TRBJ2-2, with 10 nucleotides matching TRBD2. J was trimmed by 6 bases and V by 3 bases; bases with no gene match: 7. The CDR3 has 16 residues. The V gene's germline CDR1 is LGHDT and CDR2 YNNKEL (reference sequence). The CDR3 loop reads CASSHRGLAKAGELFF. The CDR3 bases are TGTGCCAGCAGCCACCGGGGACTAGCGAAGGCCGGGGAGCTGTTTTTT.

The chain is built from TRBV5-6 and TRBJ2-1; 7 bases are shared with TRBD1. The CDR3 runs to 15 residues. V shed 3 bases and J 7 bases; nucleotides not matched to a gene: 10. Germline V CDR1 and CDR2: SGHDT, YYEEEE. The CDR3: CASSSRGNEVNEQFF. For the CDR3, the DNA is TGTGCCAGCAGCTCCAGGGGGAATGAGGTGAATGAGCAGTTCTTC.

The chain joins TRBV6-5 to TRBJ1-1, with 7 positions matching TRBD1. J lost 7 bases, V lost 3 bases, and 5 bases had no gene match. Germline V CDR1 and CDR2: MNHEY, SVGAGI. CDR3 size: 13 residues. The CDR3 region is CASSYTGDSEAFF. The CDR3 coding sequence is TGTGCCAGCAGTTATACAGGGGATAGTGAAGCTTTCTTT.

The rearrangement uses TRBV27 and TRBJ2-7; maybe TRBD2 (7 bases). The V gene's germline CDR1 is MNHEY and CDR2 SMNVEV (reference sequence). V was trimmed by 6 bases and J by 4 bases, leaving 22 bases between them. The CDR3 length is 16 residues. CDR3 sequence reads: CASSRPHREGVYEQYF. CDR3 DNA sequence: TGTGCCAGCAGCCGCCCCCACAGGGAGGGGGTTTACGAGCAGTACTTC.

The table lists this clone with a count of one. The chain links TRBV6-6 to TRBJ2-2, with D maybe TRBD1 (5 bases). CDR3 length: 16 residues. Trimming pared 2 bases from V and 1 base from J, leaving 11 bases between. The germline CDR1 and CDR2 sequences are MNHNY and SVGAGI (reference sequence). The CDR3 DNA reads TGTGCCAGCAGTTACCCGGAGACAGAGAACACCGGGGAGCTGTTTTTT. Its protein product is CASSYPETENTGELFF.

CDR3 region: CASSQGQGFTDTQYF. The CDR3 region has the DNA TGTGCCAGCAGTCAAGGACAGGGGTTCACAGATACGCAGTATTTT. The chain combines TRBV6-6 with TRBJ2-3; 9 bases map to TRBD1. Germline V gene sequence: CDR1 MNHNY, CDR2 SVGAGI (reference sequence). The CDR3 is 15 amino acids. The V gene end was trimmed by 5 bases and the J gene end by 2 bases; junction bases not matched to a gene: 5.